This T cell receptor (beta chain) was identified during a study of shared T cell receptors in the human thymus. The V segment lost 3 bases and the J segment 9 bases; nucleotides outside the gene matches: 11. The CDR3 loop spans 16 amino acids. CDR1 and CDR2 (germline): SGHTS, YDEGEE. Profiled with immunoSEQ multiplex PCR; TCRdb holds only in-frame clones, not every one. The data hold hundreds of thousands of clones, with 70% to 90% observed a single time. This clone was counted only a few times. These data were also reused for a study on human thymus T cells. That paper notes: Highly overlapping thymic repertoires among unrelated individuals were reported in related research.

The TCR was taken from a boy under two years old with a congenital heart defect. The V call is TRBV5-8, the J call TRBJ2-1, with 11 bases aligning to TRBD2. The sequencing sample was made of thymocytes. The CDR3 sequence: CASSSTGTSGVSEQFF. CDR3 DNA sequence: TGTGCCAGCAGCTCCACCGGGACTAGCGGAGTCAGTGAGCAGTTCTTC.